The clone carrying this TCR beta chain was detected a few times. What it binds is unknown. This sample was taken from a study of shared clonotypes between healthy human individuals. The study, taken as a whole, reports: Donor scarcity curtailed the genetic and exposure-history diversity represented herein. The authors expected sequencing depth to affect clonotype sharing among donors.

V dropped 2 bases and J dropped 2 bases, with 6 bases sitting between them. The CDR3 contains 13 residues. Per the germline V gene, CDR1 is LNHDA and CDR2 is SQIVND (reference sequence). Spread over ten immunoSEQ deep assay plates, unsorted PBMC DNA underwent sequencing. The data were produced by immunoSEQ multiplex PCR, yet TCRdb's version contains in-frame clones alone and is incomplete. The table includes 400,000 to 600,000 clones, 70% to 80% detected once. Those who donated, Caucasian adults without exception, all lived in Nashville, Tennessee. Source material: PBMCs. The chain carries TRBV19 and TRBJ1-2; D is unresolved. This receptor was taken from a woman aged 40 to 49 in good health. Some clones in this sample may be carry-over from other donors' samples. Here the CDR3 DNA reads TGTGCCAGTAGTATATCCGACAACTATGGCTACACCTTC. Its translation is CASSISDNYGYTF.